This T cell receptor (beta chain) was captured in a study of shared clonotypes between healthy human individuals. The authors sequenced unsorted PBMC DNA on ten immunoSEQ deep assay plates. TCRdb's copy holds only in-frame clones and misses some; the assay was immunoSEQ multiplex PCR. This sample has about 520,000 clones, with 60% to 80% found just once. CDR3 length: 19 residues. In germline, CDR1 is MNHEY, CDR2 SMNVEV (reference sequence). Deletions cut 5 bases from V and 0 bases from J, with 25 bases between. Sample: PBMCs. The sequence derives from a woman aged 40 to 50 in good health. Some clones in this sample may be carry-over from other donors' samples. This rearrangement joins TRBV27 to TRBJ1-2; D is unresolved. The CDR3 is CASSPHTRSGPGANYGYTF. The CDR3 DNA reads as TGTGCCAGCAGTCCCCATACCCGTTCGGGTCCGGGAGCTAACTATGGCTACACCTTC.